This TCR beta chain was found in a study of blood T cell repertoires in COVID-19. Germline V gene sequence: CDR1 LNHNV, CDR2 YYDKDF (reference sequence). The CDR3 is 16 residues long. V lost 7 bases and J 8 bases, leaving 26 bases between the germline ends. Method: immunoSEQ multiplex PCR; TCRdb's copy keeps in-frame clones and lacks some. The data contain approximately 200,000 clones, about four fifths of them seen just once; the ten biggest clones take up about an eighth. The receptor comes from a man between 40 and 49 years old who had recovered from COVID-19. This chain uses TRBV15 with TRBJ1-2; perhaps TRBD1 as D (6 bases). The source material was PBMCs or T cells enriched from blood (not recorded which). The CDR3 nucleotides are TGTGCCACCAACCAAGGGGGAATAATCGGCCCCGGGGGCTACACCTTC. Amino acid sequence: CATNQGGIIGPGGYTF.